This TCR beta chain comes out of a study of early T cells in non-severe SARS-CoV-2 infection. This clonotype was recorded at least ten times. TCRdb used MiXCR to reprocess the 5' RACE reads, holding one entry per CDR3 protein. Of fewer than 70,000 distinct CDR3 sequences listed, roughly 12% are singletons. V shed 0 bases and J shed 5 bases, with 11 bases lying between them. The CDR3 spans 14 residues. Germline V gene lookup returns CDR1 DFQATT and CDR2 SNEGSKA (reference sequence). Sequencing used whole blood. The clonotype comes from an adult who was a healthcare worker with PCR-confirmed SARS-CoV-2 infection or an uninfected control (not recorded which). The chain is built from TRBV20-1 and TRBJ1-5; possibly TRBD1 for D (5 bases). CDR3 sequence (DNA): TGCAGTGCTAGAGAACCGCGGGGGGATCAGCCCCAGCATTTT. Translated, it gives CSAREPRGDQPQHF.